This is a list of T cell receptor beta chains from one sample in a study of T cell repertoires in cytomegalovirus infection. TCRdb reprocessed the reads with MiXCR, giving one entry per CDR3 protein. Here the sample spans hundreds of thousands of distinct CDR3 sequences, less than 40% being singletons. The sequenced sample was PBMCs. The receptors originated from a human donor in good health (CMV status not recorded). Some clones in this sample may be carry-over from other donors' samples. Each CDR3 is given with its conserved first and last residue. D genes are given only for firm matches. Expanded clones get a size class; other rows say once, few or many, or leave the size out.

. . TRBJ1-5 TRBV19 TGTGCCACCGCTAGGGGGTCGGGTCAGCCCCAGCATTTT CATARGSGQPQHF
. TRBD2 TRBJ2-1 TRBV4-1 TGCGCCAGCAGCCAAGTTCGTTGGACTAGGGGCTACAATGAGCAGTTCTTC CASSQVRWTRGYNEQFF
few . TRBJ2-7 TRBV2 TGTGCCAGTAATGATCACGGCTACGAGCAGTACTTC CASNDHGYEQYF
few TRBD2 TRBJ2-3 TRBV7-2 TGTGCCAGCAGCTTTAGTGTGACTAGCAGACTTACTCAAACTAGCACAGATACGCAGTATTTT CASSFSVTSRLTQTSTDTQYF
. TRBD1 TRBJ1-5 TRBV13 TGTGCCAGCAGCTCGAGACAGGGAGCTACATTCGTTAGCAATCAGCCCCAGCATTTT CASSSRQGATFVSNQPQHF
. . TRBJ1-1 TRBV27 TGTGCCAGCAGTATATGGGCAGCGAAGTACACTGAAGCTTTCTTT CASSIWAAKYTEAFF
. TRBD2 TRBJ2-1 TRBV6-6 TGTGCCAGCAGTTGGTCAGCGGGGGAACTCTCCTACAATGAGCAGTTCTTC CASSWSAGELSYNEQFF
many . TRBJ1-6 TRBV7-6 TGTGCCAGCAGCTTAGGCGGTCCCAATTCACCCCTCCACTTT CASSLGGPNSPLHF
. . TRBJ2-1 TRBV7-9 TGTGCCAGCAGCTTAGCCCCTTGGGTGGACGCTCGGCGGTTCTTC CASSLAPWVDARRFF
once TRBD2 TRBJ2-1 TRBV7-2 TGTGCCAGCAGGTCGCGGGAGAAGTTTCCCTACAAGGAGCAGTTCTTC CASRSREKFPYKEQFF
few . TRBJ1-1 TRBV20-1 TGCAGTGCTAGAGACCCCATGAACACTGAAGCTTTCTTT CSARDPMNTEAFF
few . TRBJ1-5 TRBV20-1 TGCAGTGTGTCGGGATTGAATCAGCCCCAGCATTTT CSVSGLNQPQHF
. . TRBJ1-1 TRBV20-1 TGCAGTGCTAGAGATATGAGAGGCACTGAAGCTTTCTTT CSARDMRGTEAFF
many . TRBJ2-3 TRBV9 TGTGCCAGCAGCGTTTACGGGGTTTCTACAGATACGCAGTATTTT CASSVYGVSTDTQYF
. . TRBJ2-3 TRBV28 TGTGCCAGCAGTTCGCGGACATATGGAGATACGCAGTATTTT CASSSRTYGDTQYF
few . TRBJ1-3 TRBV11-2 TGTGCCAGCAGCTCCACAGGGAGGGGTTCTGGAAACACCATATATTTT CASSSTGRGSGNTIYF
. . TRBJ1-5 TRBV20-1 TGCAGTGCTACTAACCCCGGGACCGAGTTGTATCGACGGCCCCAGCATTTT CSATNPGTELYRRPQHF
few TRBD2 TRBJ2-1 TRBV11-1 TGTGCCAGCAGCATGGGACTAGCGGGGGGCAATGAGCAGTTCTTC CASSMGLAGGNEQFF
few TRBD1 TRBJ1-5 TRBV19 TGTGCCAGTAGTATCTGGCCCCCGGGACAGTATAGCAATCAGCCCCAGCATTTT CASSIWPPGQYSNQPQHF
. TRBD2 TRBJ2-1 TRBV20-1 TGCAGTGCTAGAGCACTAGCGGGAACCTACAATGAGCAGTTCTTC CSARALAGTYNEQFF
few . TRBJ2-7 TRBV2 TGTGCCAGCAGTGAGCAGGGTTCGCCCTACGAGCAGTACTTC CASSEQGSPYEQYF
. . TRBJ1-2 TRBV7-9 TGTGCCAGCAGCCCAGCGGGGACCAGAAACTATGGCTACACCTTC CASSPAGTRNYGYTF
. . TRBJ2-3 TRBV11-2 TGTGCCAGCAGCTTAGGGGCGTCCAGGGCCACAGATACGCAGTATTTT CASSLGASRATDTQYF
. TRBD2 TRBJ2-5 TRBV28 TGTGCCAGCAGTTCCCTGAGAGCGGGAATCCAAGAGACCCAGTACTTC CASSSLRAGIQETQYF
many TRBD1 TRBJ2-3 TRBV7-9 TGTGCCAGCAGCACCGGACAGGGGATACTCCAAATCCTCACAGATACGCAGTATTTT CASSTGQGILQILTDTQYF
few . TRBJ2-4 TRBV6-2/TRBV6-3 TGTGCCAGCAGCTTTGCGGGGGCCAAAAACATTCAGTACTTC CASSFAGAKNIQYF
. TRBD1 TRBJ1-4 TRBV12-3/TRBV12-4 TGTGCCAGCAGAGATCGGACAGGCGGTAATGAAAAACTGTTTTTT CASRDRTGGNEKLFF
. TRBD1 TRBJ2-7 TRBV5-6 TGTGCCAGCAGCTTGCGCTCGACAGGGTTAACTCGCTCCTACGAGCAGTACTTC CASSLRSTGLTRSYEQYF
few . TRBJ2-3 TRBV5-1 TGCGCCAGCAGCTTGGAGGGCGTCCACACAGATACGCAGTATTTT CASSLEGVHTDTQYF
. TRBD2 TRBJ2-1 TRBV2 TGTGCCAGCAGTGAGAGTCGCCTAGCGGGAAACCATGAGCAGTTCTTC CASSESRLAGNHEQFF
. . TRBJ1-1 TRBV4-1 TGCGCCAGCAGCCAAGATTATGGCACTGAAGCTTTCTTT CASSQDYGTEAFF
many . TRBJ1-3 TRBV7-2 TGTGCCAGCAGCCGAACTACTGGAAACACCATATATTTT CASSRTTGNTIYF
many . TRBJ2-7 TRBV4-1 TGCGCCAGCAGATCCCGGGACACATCGTCGTACGAGCAGTACTTC CASRSRDTSSYEQYF
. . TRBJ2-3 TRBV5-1 TGCGCCAGCTCCTCCGTCACGACCGATACGCAGTATTTT CASSSVTTDTQYF